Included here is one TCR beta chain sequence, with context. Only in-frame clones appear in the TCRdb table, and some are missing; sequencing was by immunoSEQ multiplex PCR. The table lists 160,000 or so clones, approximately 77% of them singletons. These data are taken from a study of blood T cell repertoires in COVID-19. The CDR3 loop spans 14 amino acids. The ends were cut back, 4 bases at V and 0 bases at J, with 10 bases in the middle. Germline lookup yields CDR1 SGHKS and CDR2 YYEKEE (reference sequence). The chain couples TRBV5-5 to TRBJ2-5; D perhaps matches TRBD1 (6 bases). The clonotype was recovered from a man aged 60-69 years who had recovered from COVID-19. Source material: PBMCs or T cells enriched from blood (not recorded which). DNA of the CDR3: TGTGCCAGCAGCGTAACAGGGAACCAAGAGACCCAGTACTTC. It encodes CASSVTGNQETQYF.